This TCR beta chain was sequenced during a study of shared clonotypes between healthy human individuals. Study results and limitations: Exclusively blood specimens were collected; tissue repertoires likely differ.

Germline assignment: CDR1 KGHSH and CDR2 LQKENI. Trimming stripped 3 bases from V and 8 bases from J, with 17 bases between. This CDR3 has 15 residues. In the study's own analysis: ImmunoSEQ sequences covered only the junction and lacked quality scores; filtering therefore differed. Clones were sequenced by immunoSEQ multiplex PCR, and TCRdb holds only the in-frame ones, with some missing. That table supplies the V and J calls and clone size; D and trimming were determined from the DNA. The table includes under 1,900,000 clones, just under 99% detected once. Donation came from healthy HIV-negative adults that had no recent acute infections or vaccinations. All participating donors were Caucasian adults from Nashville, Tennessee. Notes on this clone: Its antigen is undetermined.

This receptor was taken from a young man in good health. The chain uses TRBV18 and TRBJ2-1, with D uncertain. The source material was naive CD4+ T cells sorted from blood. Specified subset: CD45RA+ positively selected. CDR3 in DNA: TGTGCCAGCTCACCTCTACCCCCGGTCGGCCATGAGCAGTTCTTC. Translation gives CASSPLPPVGHEQFF.